This T cell receptor (beta chain) emerged from a study of CD8 T cells in Susac syndrome. The CDR3 loop spans 13 amino acids. Germline CDR1 is SNHLY and CDR2 is FYNNEI. Trimming removed 6 bases from V and 6 bases from J, with 11 bases in between. Remarks on this clonotype: Its specificity is unknown.

From blood CD8+ and CD4+ T cells, the TCR beta chain was sequenced. It was negative isolation that provided the CD8+ and CD4+ T cells, whereas TEMRA cells were enriched by FACS. RNA in amounts of roughly 0.45 to 1 ug was reverse transcribed with random hexamers. The immunoSEQ assay covered 54 Vbeta and 13 Jbeta segments for CDR3. TCRdb re-derived calls from the immunoSEQ multiplex PCR reads in MiXCR, one entry per CDR3 protein. This table has about 440,000 distinct CDR3 sequences, more than 80% appearing once. General study points: The authors acknowledged that the study's TCR sequencing and HLA analysis involved relatively few individuals.

The source material was CD8+ T cells from PBMCs. The rearrangement uses TRBV2 and TRBJ2-2, with D tentatively TRBD1 or TRBD2 (6 bases each). This TCR was sampled from a human donor with multiple sclerosis. The CDR3 region is CASRWGAAGELFF. Written as DNA, the CDR3 is TGTGCCAGCAGGTGGGGGGCAGCCGGGGAGCTGTTTTTT.